This T cell receptor beta chain was captured by sequencing in a study of CD8+CD57+ T cells in acquired aplastic anemia (dated by TCRdb to the late 2010s). With regard to the full study: On average, sorted CD4+ and CD8+ cells yielded around 3.4 ug of extracted DNA, with a range of roughly 0.18 to 27.4 ug. A CD8+CD57+ expansion meant a frequency higher than the mean frequency seen in healthy subjects.

CDR1 and CDR2 are read off the germline V gene (reference sequence) as SEHNR and FQNEAQ. The CDR3 covers 13 residues, taking in both the cysteine and the phenylalanine. Of all the DNA, just the CDR3 is kept, 39 bases in frame from base 1. Trimming takes 1 base from V and 2 bases from J, and the germline ends sit 5 bases apart. Comment on this clonotype: The antigen it recognizes is unknown. No much larger clone is present one base from it, and per-base qualities are unavailable.

The research as a whole found: No significant difference in CD8+ Simpson's diversity was found between patients and healthy controls (P=0.060). Although 25 to 30 CD8+ CDR3 sequences were shared by patients and controls, these sequences appeared highly expressed in patients and within the immunodominant clones of patients.

Profiling of TCR beta VDJ combinations and CDR3 sequences used genomic DNA as the template. An Illumina HiSeq 2000 was the platform used for TCR repertoire sequencing. The original pipeline was this. Repertoire assessment relied on Simpson's diversity index, CDR3 size and DJ length profiles, and TRBV/TRBJ rearrangement plots. Whichever DNA sequence was most abundant in the deep sequencing data was defined as the immunodominant clone. CDR3 amino acid sequences were screened for sharing across subjects and compared with published repertoires and the VDJdb database. The public reads were run again by TCRdb, first through fastp at Q25 and then through MiXCR, and only productive beta chains were kept. Every distinct CDR3 protein forms one entry, paired with its most common genes and DNA. These V and J calls originate from TCRdb's pipeline instead of the authors' own analysis. The sample contains around 220,000 distinct CDR3 sequences, roughly 45% of them found a single time. Jointly, the top ten make up nearly 20% of the sample.

The patients picked for sequencing were ones in whom flow cytometry had shown an expansion of CD8+CD57+ cells. Every patient had a diagnosis of severe acquired aplastic anemia based on International Study of Aplastic Anemia and Agranulocytosis and Camitta criteria. At the time blood was sampled, none of the patients had received any therapy. In the study, sorted CD4+ and CD8+ blood T cells from patients with severe aplastic anemia and from healthy subjects underwent deep sequencing of TCR repertoires. Patients were enrolled under clinicaltrials.gov protocols 00001620, 01623167, 00001397, 00071045, 00081523 and 00961064 in the USA. Ficoll-Paque density gradient centrifugation was used to isolate peripheral blood mononuclear cells. Before DNA was extracted, CD4+ and CD8+ T cells were sorted using either FACS or magnetic beads.

Sequencing was performed on sorted CD4+, CD8+, or CD8+CD57+ T cells (not recorded which) from PBMCs. This sequence originates from a human donor with aplastic anemia. The chain is made from TRBV7-9 and TRBJ1-2; no confident D gene assignment can be made. The DNA sequence is given as TGTGCCAGCAGCTTAGATGTCAACTATGGCTACACCTTC. Its protein is CASSLDVNYGYTF.